Listed here are 8 T cell receptor beta chains from one sample, sequenced in a study of CD8 T cells in ankylosing spondylitis. Whole-study findings and limits: Characteristic, it appeared, of ankylosing spondylitis blood was a TCR beta motif of fewer than 10 highly homologous variants.

Their antigens are not known. TCRdb processed the 5' RACE reads anew with MiXCR; each CDR3 protein has one entry. The table lists 450,000 to 550,000 distinct CDR3 sequences, approximately 5.3% of them singletons. The source material was blood, either unsorted or a sorted T cell fraction (not recorded which). The receptors shown here come from a male donor with ankylosing spondylitis.

This clonotype was counted a few times. This chain connects TRBV7-2 to TRBJ2-7; D might be TRBD2 (5 bases). Trimming left V 0 bases short and J 3 bases short, with 12 bases between. Germline lookup yields CDR1 SGHTA and CDR2 FQGNSA. This CDR3 spans 15 amino acids. The CDR3 bases are TGTGCCAGCAGCTTAGCGGGAGCCTCGGGCTACGAGCAGTACTTC. It translates to CASSLAGASGYEQYF.

This clonotype was seen a few times. J is TRBJ2-3 and V is TRBV2; 7 bases are shared with TRBD2. Germline values: CDR1 SNHLY, CDR2 FYNNEI. This CDR3 spans 12 amino acids. The CDR3 sequence: CVSGVSTDTQYF. Here the CDR3 DNA reads TGTGTAAGCGGGGTTAGCACAGATACGCAGTATTTT.

This clonotype was seen repeatedly, ten times or more. The chain is built from TRBV20-1 and TRBJ1-1, with D possibly being TRBD1 (5 bases). Germline V gene data show CDR1 as DFQATT and CDR2 as SNEGSKA (reference sequence). This CDR3 has 13 residues. V gave up 3 bases and J gave up 1 base, with 9 bases separating them. The CDR3 bases are TGCAGTGCTAGGGGACGGCAGAACACTGAAGCTTTCTTT. Its translation is CSARGRQNTEAFF.

At least ten counts were recorded for this clonotype. The rearrangement joins TRBV5-1 to TRBJ1-1; 7 bases agree with TRBD1. CDR1 is SGHRS and CDR2 is YFSETQ in the germline V gene. This CDR3 spans 15 amino acids. V was clipped by 4 bases and J by 0 bases; unmatched bases: 6. The CDR3 bases are TGCGCCAGCAGCGAACAGGGGCTGGTGAACACTGAAGCTTTCTTT. Translating it yields CASSEQGLVNTEAFF.

At least ten counts were recorded for this clonotype. The V call is TRBV12-3 or TRBV12-4, the J call TRBJ2-1, with a tentative D call TRBD1 (6 bases). The CDR3 loop spans 17 amino acids. V was cut by 3 bases and J by 12 bases, with 27 bases left in between. The DNA of the CDR3 is TGTGCCAGCAGTTTCCCATTGGGGGCGCCAGGGTCAATTGGGCAGTTCTTC. This gives the protein CASSFPLGAPGSIGQFF.

The chain links TRBV2 to TRBJ2-3; D remains unclear. The CDR3 sequence is 14 residues long. V was cut by 6 bases and J by 2 bases, with 12 bases left in between. CDR1 and CDR2 from the germline V gene are SNHLY and FYNNEI. CDR3 amino acids: CASRVKWDTDTQYF. DNA for the CDR3: TGTGCCAGCAGGGTGAAGTGGGACACAGATACGCAGTATTTT.

This clonotype was recorded at least ten times. The rearrangement joins TRBV20-1 to TRBJ1-2, with 7 bases that match TRBD1. V shed 5 bases, J shed 2 bases, and the junction held 8 bases outside the gene matches. This CDR3 is built from 14 residues. Germline V gene data show CDR1 as DFQATT and CDR2 as SNEGSKA (reference sequence). This CDR3 is CSAGRGPGNYGYTF. CDR3 nucleotides: TGCAGTGCTGGGAGGGGGCCCGGGAACTATGGCTACACCTTC.

This clonotype was detected many times. This chain links TRBV12-3 or TRBV12-4 with TRBJ2-1; 12 nucleotides agree with TRBD2. V shed 6 bases and J 9 bases; nucleotides not matched to a gene: 6. The CDR3 loop spans 14 amino acids. The CDR3 reads CASRRLAGEGEQFF. CDR3 DNA sequence: TGTGCCAGCAGAAGACTAGCGGGAGAAGGTGAGCAGTTCTTC.